The entry below describes one TCR beta chain. No cognate antigen has been identified for it. Qualities for individual bases were not recorded, and no much larger clone is one base off. These data come from a study of blood T cells in healthy people across ages (dated by TCRdb to 2015 to 2017). For context, the study as a whole: Template switching captured roughly one uniquely barcoded TCR beta cDNA molecule per two T cells in model experiments. Donors were grouped into four age groups: young (average roughly 17 years), middle-aged (39), aged (around 60) and long-lived (approximately 78). Using the same blood draw, the study looked at two additional independent replicas of 1 million unique cDNA reads for two donors, one aged 18 to 30 and the other aged 80 or older. To avoid experimental bias, donors of different ages were spread randomly across the sequencing lanes. Age-related changes in TCR beta repertoire diversity were measured in the study by deep sequencing normalized with unique cDNA molecular identifiers.

Overall study outcomes, separate from this receptor: Compared with the aged group, the long-lived group had more naive CD4+ T cells, fewer expanded clones and increased TCR diversity, suggesting age selection. As age increased, observed TCR beta diversity per million T cells dropped in a roughly linear way, and a significant reduction was already evident by age roughly 40. Bulk unsorted PBMC profiling prevented conclusive comparison of naive and antigen-experienced compartments. Estimates of total diversity based on one million sequenced T cells were considered lower bounds and underestimates. A strong correlation was found between observed TCR beta diversity and the percentage of naive T cells measured by flow cytometry. Because the CMV infection status of the donors was unknown, age-related changes in expanded clonotypes may potentially have been confounded.

The donors were 40 or so Caucasian individuals from Russia, aged roughly 6 to 90 years, who were systemically healthy. Roughly 9.5 milliliters of peripheral blood were drawn from each donor into EDTA-treated Vacutainer tubes. PBMCs were isolated by Ficoll-Paque density-gradient centrifugation, with at least 6 million obtained per sample. Trizol reagent was used to extract total RNA from the PBMCs, yielding at least 5 micrograms per sample. The percentages of naive CD45RAhigh/CD27high T cells were determined by flow cytometry on a PBMC aliquot from every donor. Library generation was performed with 5' RACE. Sequencing was performed on an Illumina HiSeq 2500. A second about 6 to 11 cycle PCR used a sample-barcoded 5' primer and a J-beta primer mix. A unique molecular identifier was introduced onto each TCR beta cDNA molecule by a template-switch 5' adaptor carrying 12 random nucleotides. Each sample yielded at least 2.5 million CDR3-containing paired-end reads. First-strand cDNA was synthesized from all RNA with the Mint cDNA synthesis kit, primed by a TRBC-specific oligonucleotide. All cDNA was treated with uracil-DNA glycosylase and then went through a first 18-cycle PCR with the universal primers M1SS and BC2_uni_R. Turning to the authors' computational methods: For normalization, 1 million high-quality reads were randomly selected from each sample, with every read carrying a distinct molecular identifier. Instead of being binned into consensus sequences, reads with shared molecular identifiers were discarded. MiTCR, set to a Q25 quality threshold and the strictest error-elimination algorithm, was used for CDR3 identification, clonotype clustering and error correction. A nonparametric unseen species model with Euler transformation was used to estimate a lower bound on total TCR beta diversity. TCRdb cleaned the public reads at Q25 with fastp, built clones with MiXCR and kept in-frame beta chains. Rows with one shared CDR3 protein collapse into an entry with the most common genes and DNA. TCRdb, not the original authors, processed these V and J calls. This sample has around 1,600,000 distinct CDR3 sequences in its table, and roughly 43% of those were observed once. The ten largest clones capture over 3.5% of the sample.

Taken from the germline V gene, the CDR1 and CDR2 loops are SGHRS and YFSETQ. CDR3 length: 15 amino acids, cysteine to phenylalanine. Here the CDR3 DNA is all that survives: 45 bases in frame from base 1. From V the trimming removes 4 bases and from J it removes 5 bases, while the gene matches leave 8 bases of the junction unaccounted for. The sequenced sample consisted of blood. The chain uses TRBV5-1 and TRBJ2-7; 11 bases in the middle match TRBD2. This clonotype was obtained from a woman younger than 35 in good health. The DNA reads TGCGCCAGCAGCCCCACTAGCGGGAGAATTAACGAGCAGTACTTC. Protein translation: CASSPTSGRINEQYF.